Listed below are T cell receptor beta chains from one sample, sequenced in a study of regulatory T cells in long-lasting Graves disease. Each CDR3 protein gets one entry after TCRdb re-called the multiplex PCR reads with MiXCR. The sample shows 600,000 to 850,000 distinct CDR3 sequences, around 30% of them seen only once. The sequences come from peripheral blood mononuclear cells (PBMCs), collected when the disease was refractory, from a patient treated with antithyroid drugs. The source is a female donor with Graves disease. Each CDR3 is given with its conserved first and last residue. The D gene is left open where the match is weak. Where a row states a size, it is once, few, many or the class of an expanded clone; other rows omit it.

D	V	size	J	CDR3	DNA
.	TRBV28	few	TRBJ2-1	CASSLLAYEQFF	TGTGCCAGCAGTTTACTAGCTTATGAGCAGTTCTTC
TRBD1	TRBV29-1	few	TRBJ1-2	CSAGGQVDYGYTF	TGCAGCGCCGGTGGACAGGTAGACTATGGCTACACCTTC
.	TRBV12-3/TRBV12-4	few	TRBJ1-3	CASSFPKRGNSGNTIYF	TGTGCCAGCAGTTTTCCAAAACGGGGCAACTCTGGAAACACCATATATTTT
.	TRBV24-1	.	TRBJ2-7	CATSEPGPKTCEQYF	TGTGCCACCAGTGAACCAGGCCCAAAGACATGCGAGCAGTACTTC
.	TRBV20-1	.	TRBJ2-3	CSATRLPFVADTQYF	TGCAGTGCTACTAGACTCCCCTTCGTTGCCGATACGCAGTATTTT
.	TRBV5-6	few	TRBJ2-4	CASSFRAGPNIQYF	TGTGCCAGCAGCTTTCGTGCAGGGCCAAACATTCAGTACTTC
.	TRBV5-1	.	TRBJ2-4	CASSLEGTKNIQYF	TGCGCCAGCAGCTTGGAAGGGACTAAAAACATTCAGTACTTC
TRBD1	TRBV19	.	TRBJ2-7	CASSKDRQSSYEQYF	TGTGCCAGTAGTAAGGACAGGCAGAGCTCCTACGAGCAGTACTTC
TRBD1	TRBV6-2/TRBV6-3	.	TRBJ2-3	CASSYSMTGGTDTQYF	TGTGCCAGCAGTTACTCTATGACAGGGGGCACAGATACGCAGTATTTT
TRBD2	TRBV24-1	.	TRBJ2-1	CATSDSRGRALNEQFF	TGTGCCACCAGTGATTCCCGCGGGAGGGCCCTCAATGAGCAGTTCTTC
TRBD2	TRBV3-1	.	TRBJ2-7	CASSQGIAGATKQYF	TGTGCCAGCAGCCAAGGGATAGCGGGAGCAACCAAGCAGTACTTC
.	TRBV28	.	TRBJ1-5	CASSIGHSNQPQHF	TGTGCCAGCAGTATTGGACACAGCAATCAGCCCCAGCATTTT
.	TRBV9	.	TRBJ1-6	CASSVGGWGNSPLHF	TGTGCCAGCAGCGTTGGAGGCTGGGGTAATTCACCCCTCCACTTT
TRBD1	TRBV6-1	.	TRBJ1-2	CASSVGTGSSGYTF	TGTGCCAGCAGTGTAGGGACAGGGTCATCTGGCTACACCTTC
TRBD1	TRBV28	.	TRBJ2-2	CASSSDRWGENTGELFF	TGTGCCAGCAGTTCGGACAGGTGGGGCGAGAACACCGGGGAGCTGTTTTTT
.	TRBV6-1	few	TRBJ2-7	CASRPDRPYEQYF	TGTGCCAGCAGACCAGACAGGCCTTACGAGCAGTACTTC
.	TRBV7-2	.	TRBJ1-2	CASTLEDDGYTF	TGTGCCAGCACCTTAGAAGACGATGGCTACACCTTC
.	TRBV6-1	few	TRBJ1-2	CASSPQPGVSYTF	TGTGCCAGCTCCCCTCAGCCGGGCGTCTCCTACACCTTC
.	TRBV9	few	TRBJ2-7	CASSVESASHFEQYF	TGTGCCAGCAGCGTAGAAAGCGCGAGTCACTTCGAGCAGTACTTC
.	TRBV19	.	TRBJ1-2	CASRTGMGNYGYTF	TGTGCCAGTAGAACAGGGATGGGGAACTATGGCTACACCTTC
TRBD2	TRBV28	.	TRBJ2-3	CASPPPRLAGGSTDTQYF	TGTGCCAGCCCTCCCCCCCGACTAGCGGGTGGCAGCACAGATACGCAGTATTTT
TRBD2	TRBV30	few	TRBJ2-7	CAWSGLAGGPQYF	TGTGCCTGGAGCGGACTAGCGGGAGGGCCGCAGTACTTC
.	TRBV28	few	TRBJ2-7	CASSPRVEQYF	TGTGCCAGCAGTCCGAGAGTCGAGCAGTACTTC
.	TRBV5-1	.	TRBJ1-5	CASSLDGAGQPQHF	TGCGCCAGCAGCTTGGACGGGGCGGGTCAGCCCCAGCATTTT
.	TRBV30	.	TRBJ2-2	CAWTRREAGELFF	TGTGCCTGGACCCGGCGGGAAGCCGGGGAGCTGTTTTTT
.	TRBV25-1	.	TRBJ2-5	CASIRGETQYF	TGTGCCAGCATACGGGGGGAGACCCAGTACTTC
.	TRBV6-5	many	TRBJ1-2	CASSYSDSLYGYTF	TGTGCCAGCAGTTATTCCGACAGTCTCTATGGCTACACCTTC
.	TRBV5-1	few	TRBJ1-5	CASSPVGGQQPQHF	TGCGCCAGCAGCCCCGTGGGGGGCCAGCAGCCCCAGCATTTT
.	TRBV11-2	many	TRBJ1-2	CASSFAGDTYGYTF	TGTGCCAGCAGCTTCGCAGGAGACACCTATGGCTACACCTTC
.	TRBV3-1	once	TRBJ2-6	CASKGRGAGANVLTF	TGTGCCAGCAAGGGGCGTGGGGCAGGGGCCAACGTCCTGACTTTC
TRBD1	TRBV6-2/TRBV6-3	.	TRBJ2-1	CASSSRTGGMFLYNEQFF	TGTGCCAGCAGTAGTCGGACAGGGGGAATGTTCCTCTACAATGAGCAGTTCTTC
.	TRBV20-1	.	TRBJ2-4	CGVVAKNIQYF	TGCGGGGTGGTGGCCAAAAACATTCAGTACTTC
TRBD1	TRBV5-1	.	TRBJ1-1	CASRGDREAKAFF	TGCGCCAGCAGAGGAGACAGGGAAGCGAAGGCTTTCTTT
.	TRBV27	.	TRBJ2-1	CASSWEALSYNEQFF	TGTGCCAGCAGTTGGGAAGCCCTCTCCTACAATGAGCAGTTCTTC
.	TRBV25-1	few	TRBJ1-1	CASSDGGFGAFF	TGTGCCAGCAGTGATGGTGGCTTTGGGGCTTTCTTT
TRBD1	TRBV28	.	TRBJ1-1	CASSLPGQGSVTEAFF	TGTGCCAGCAGTTTACCGGGACAGGGGAGCGTCACTGAAGCTTTCTTT
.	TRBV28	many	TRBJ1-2	CASSPLGGDYGYTF	TGTGCCAGCAGTCCCCTTGGAGGAGACTATGGCTACACCTTC
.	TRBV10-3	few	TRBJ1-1	CAIRQELMGTEAFF	TGTGCCATCAGACAGGAACTAATGGGCACTGAAGCTTTCTTT
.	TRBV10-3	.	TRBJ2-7	CAISGGSSEQYF	TGTGCCATCAGTGGAGGGAGTTCCGAGCAGTACTTC
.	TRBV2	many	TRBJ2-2	CARRGTANTGELFF	TGTGCCAGACGGGGGACAGCGAACACCGGGGAGCTGTTTTTT
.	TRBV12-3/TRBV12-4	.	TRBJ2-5	CASTLGVETQYF	TGTGCCAGCACCCTTGGGGTTGAGACCCAGTACTTC
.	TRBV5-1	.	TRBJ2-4	CASSLAAGLDKNIQYF	TGCGCCAGCAGCTTGGCGGCAGGGTTGGACAAAAACATTCAGTACTTC
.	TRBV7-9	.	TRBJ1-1	CASSLVAGRQAFF	TGTGCCAGCAGCTTAGTAGCGGGACGGCAAGCTTTCTTT
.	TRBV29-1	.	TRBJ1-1	CSVPDRVNTEAFF	TGCAGCGTTCCCGACAGAGTGAACACTGAAGCTTTCTTT
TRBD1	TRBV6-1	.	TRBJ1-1	CASSARGRWTEAFF	TGTGCCAGCAGTGCCAGGGGGAGGTGGACTGAAGCTTTCTTT
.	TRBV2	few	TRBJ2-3	CASSALAADTQYF	TGTGCCAGCAGTGCACTAGCTGCAGATACGCAGTATTTT
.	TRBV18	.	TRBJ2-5	CASSLRTDSSWETQYF	TGTGCCAGCTCACTTCGGACCGACTCCTCGTGGGAGACCCAGTACTTC
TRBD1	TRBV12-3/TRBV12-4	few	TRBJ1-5	CASRSPGQGTYSNQPQHF	TGTGCCAGCAGATCACCGGGACAGGGGACGTATAGCAATCAGCCCCAGCATTTT
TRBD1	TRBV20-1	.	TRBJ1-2	CSASSPGGDYGYTF	TGCAGTGCTAGCAGTCCAGGGGGAGACTATGGCTACACCTTC
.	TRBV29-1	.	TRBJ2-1	CSFHYPSSYNEQFF	TGCAGCTTCCACTATCCGAGCTCCTACAATGAGCAGTTCTTC
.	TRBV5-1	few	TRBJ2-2	CASSRGPCADTGELFF	TGCGCCAGCAGCAGGGGACCTTGCGCCGACACCGGGGAGCTGTTTTTT
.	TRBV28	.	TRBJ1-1	CASSRRGGATEAFF	TGTGCCAGCAGTCGCCGGGGGGGGGCCACTGAAGCTTTCTTT
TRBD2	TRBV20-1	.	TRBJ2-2	CSAPAASGTGELFF	TGCAGTGCCCCAGCGGCTAGCGGGACCGGGGAGCTGTTTTTT
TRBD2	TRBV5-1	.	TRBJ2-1	CASRLADYNNEQFF	TGCGCCAGCAGACTAGCGGATTACAACAATGAGCAGTTCTTC